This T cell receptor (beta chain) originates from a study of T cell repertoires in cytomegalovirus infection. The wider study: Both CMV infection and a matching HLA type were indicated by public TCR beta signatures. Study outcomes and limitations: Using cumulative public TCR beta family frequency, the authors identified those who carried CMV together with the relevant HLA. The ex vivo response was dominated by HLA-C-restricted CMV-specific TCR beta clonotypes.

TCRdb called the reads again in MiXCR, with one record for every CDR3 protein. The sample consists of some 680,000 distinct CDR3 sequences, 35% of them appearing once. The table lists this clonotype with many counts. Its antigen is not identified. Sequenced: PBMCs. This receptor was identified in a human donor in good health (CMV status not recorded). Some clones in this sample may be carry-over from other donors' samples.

CDR3 sequence (DNA): TGTGCCAGCAGTTTACAGGGGGCTGAAAAACTGTTTTTT. This gives the protein CASSLQGAEKLFF. The V and J genes are TRBV28 and TRBJ1-4, with 8 bases identical to TRBD1. The CDR3 has 13 amino acids. The germline V gene encodes CDR1 MDHEN and CDR2 SYDVKM. V shed 2 bases, J shed 7 bases, and the junction held 0 bases outside the gene matches.